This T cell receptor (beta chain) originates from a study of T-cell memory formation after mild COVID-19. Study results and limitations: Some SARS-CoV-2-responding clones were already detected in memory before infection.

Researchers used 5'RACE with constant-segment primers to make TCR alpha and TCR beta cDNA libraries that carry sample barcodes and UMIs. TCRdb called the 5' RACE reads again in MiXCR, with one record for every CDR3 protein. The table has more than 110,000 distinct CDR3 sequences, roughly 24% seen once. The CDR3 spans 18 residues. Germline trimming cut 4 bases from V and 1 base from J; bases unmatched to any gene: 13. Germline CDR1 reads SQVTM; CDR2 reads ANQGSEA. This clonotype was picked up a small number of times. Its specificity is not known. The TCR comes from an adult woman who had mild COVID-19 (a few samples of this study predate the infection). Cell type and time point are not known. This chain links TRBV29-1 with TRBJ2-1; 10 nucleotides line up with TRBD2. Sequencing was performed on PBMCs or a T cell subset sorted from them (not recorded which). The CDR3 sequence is CSVVFGAGGPGSYNEQFF. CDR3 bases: TGCAGCGTTGTTTTCGGAGCGGGAGGGCCAGGGTCCTACAATGAGCAGTTCTTC.